These 23 T cell receptor beta chains were sequenced from one sample in a study of Graves' ophthalmopathy and Graves' hyperthyroidism (dated by TCRdb to 2017 to 2018). The sequencing machine was an Illumina HiSeq 2000. TCR beta CDR3 regions were amplified from RNA transcripts for repertoire sequencing. A first-round RT-PCR used HTBI primers with the Qiagen OneStep RT-PCR kit, followed by a second-round multiplex PCR, size selection and purification. The public reads were run again by TCRdb, first through fastp at Q25 and then through MiXCR, and only productive beta chains were kept. Rows with one shared CDR3 protein collapse into an entry with the most common genes and DNA. The sample profile shows more than 300,000 distinct CDR3 sequences; about 18% of them were found once. The biggest ten clones account for 2% to 2.5% of the sample. The sample comprised peripheral blood. The receptors stem from an adult woman with stable Graves' hyperthyroidism.

This clonotype was observed many times. The rearrangement links TRBV5-1 to TRBJ1-1; D is possibly TRBD1 (6 bases). This CDR3 region has 14 residues. V shed 6 bases and J shed 3 bases, with 15 bases lying between them. Germline V lookup: CDR1 SGHRS, CDR2 YFSETQ. CDR3 protein: CASMRGSGDTEAFF. CDR3 bases: TGCGCCAGCATGAGGGGGTCTGGGGACACTGAAGCTTTCTTT.

There are many counts of this clonotype. This chain uses TRBV27 with TRBJ2-4, with D possibly matching TRBD2 (5 bases). The germline V gene has CDR1 MNHEY and CDR2 SMNVEV (reference sequence). V was pared by 7 bases and J by 6 bases, with 16 bases between. This CDR3 contains 14 residues. CDR3 sequence: CASTPSGGGNIQYF. In nucleotides, the CDR3 is TGTGCCAGCACCCCCTCTGGAGGCGGAAACATTCAGTACTTC.

This clonotype was recorded at least ten times. The gene calls are TRBV28 and TRBJ2-7, with 8 bases that match TRBD1. Germline V gives CDR1 MDHEN, CDR2 SYDVKM. This CDR3 region has 14 residues. The trim removed 6 bases at V and 6 bases at J, leaving 10 bases unmatched. The CDR3 coding sequence is TGTGCCAGCAGGACTGGACAGGGAGCGTCCGAGCAGTACTTC. Its translation is CASRTGQGASEQYF.

This clonotype was detected ten times or more. The chain recombines TRBV12-3 or TRBV12-4 with TRBJ2-7, with D unresolved. The V end lost 7 bases, the J end lost 6 bases, and 10 bases lay between the germline ends. The CDR3 runs to 11 residues. The CDR3 DNA reads as TGTGCCAGCACCCTAAAAGGCGAGCAGTACTTC. Translating gives CASTLKGEQYF.

This clonotype was counted at least ten times. V and J are TRBV4-3 and TRBJ2-4; possibly TRBD2 for D (5 bases). The V and J ends lost 2 bases and 4 bases respectively, with 9 bases between them. The germline V gene has CDR1 LGHNA and CDR2 YSLEER. This CDR3 is built from 14 residues. The DNA for the CDR3 is TGCGCCAGCAGCCAATGGACGGGAAAAAACATTCAGTACTTC. Translation: CASSQWTGKNIQYF.

Ten or more counts support this clonotype. This chain links TRBV20-1 with TRBJ2-7; a possible D gene is TRBD2 (6 bases). The CDR3 is 15 residues long. The V and J ends lost 0 bases and 3 bases respectively, with 15 bases between them. Germline CDR1 and CDR2: DFQATT and SNEGSKA (reference sequence). CDR3 protein: CSARDWRGGNYEQYF. The CDR3 DNA is TGCAGTGCTAGAGATTGGCGAGGCGGGAACTACGAGCAGTACTTC.

The genes are TRBV12-3 or TRBV12-4 and TRBJ2-2; D may be TRBD1 (6 bases). The CDR3 runs 15 residues. Trimming cost V 6 bases and J 3 bases, with 14 bases left between them. Here the CDR3 reads CASSHIWTDTGELFF. The CDR3 DNA is TGTGCCAGCAGCCATATATGGACAGACACCGGGGAGCTGTTTTTT.

Only a few counts were recorded for this clonotype. The chain employs TRBV13 and TRBJ1-2; a weak D match, TRBD1 (6 bases). This CDR3 has 14 residues. With 4 bases removed from V and 4 bases from J, the gap between germline ends came to 13 bases. The germline V gene has CDR1 PRHDT and CDR2 FYEKMQ (reference sequence). CDR3 in DNA: TGTGCCAGCAGCTACCGGGACACCACCTATGGCTACACCTTC. Translated: CASSYRDTTYGYTF.

The genes are TRBV6-4 and TRBJ1-6, with 7 nucleotides matching TRBD1. The CDR3 contains 15 residues. The V segment lost 4 bases and the J segment 11 bases; nucleotides outside the gene matches: 11. Germline V gene lookup returns CDR1 MRHNA and CDR2 SNTAGT. CDR3 in amino acids: CASSATWDSNPPLHF. CDR3 in DNA: TGTGCCAGCAGTGCCACTTGGGACAGCAACCCACCCCTCCACTTT.

This clonotype was seen ten or more times. The chain combines TRBV6-2 or TRBV6-3 with TRBJ2-5; 13 bases agree with TRBD2. The CDR3 runs 16 residues. Trimming took 0 bases from V and 4 from J; bases not matched to a gene: 2. Germline V gene sequence: CDR1 MNHEY, CDR2 SVGEGT. The CDR3 nucleotides read TGTGCCAGCAGTTACTCCTGGACTAGCGGGGGAGAGACCCAGTACTTC. It yields the protein CASSYSWTSGGETQYF.

This clonotype was seen ten or more times. The rearrangement links TRBV12-3 or TRBV12-4 to TRBJ2-6, with D perhaps given as TRBD1 or TRBD2 (5 bases each). V was clipped by 2 bases and J by 1 base, with 15 bases between them. The CDR3 length is 18 residues. The chain's CDR3 is CASSLPQGRVSGANVLTF. CDR3 bases: TGTGCCAGCAGTTTACCTCAGGGACGAGTGTCTGGGGCCAACGTCCTGACTTTC.

In its sample, this clonotype was seen many times. The genes are TRBV13 and TRBJ2-2; TRBD1 is a possible D gene (5 bases). V was pared by 4 bases and J by 7 bases, with 7 bases between. This CDR3 spans 12 amino acids. CDR1 and CDR2 (germline): PRHDT, FYEKMQ (reference sequence). The CDR3 here is CASSSGIGELFF. For the CDR3, the DNA is TGTGCCAGCAGCTCAGGGATCGGGGAGCTGTTTTTT.

The table lists this clonotype with many counts. The genes are TRBV15 and TRBJ1-1, with D unclear. The CDR3 length is 14 residues. CDR1 is LNHNV and CDR2 is YYDKDF in the germline V gene (reference sequence). The V end lost 9 bases, the J end lost 8 bases, and 22 bases lay between the germline ends. CDR3 loop: CATREDSVYGEAFF. CDR3 sequence (DNA): TGTGCCACGAGGGAGGATAGCGTATATGGGGAAGCTTTCTTT.

This clonotype was recorded at least ten times. This chain links TRBV5-1 with TRBJ1-2, with 7 nucleotides matching TRBD1. V lost 4 bases to trimming and J lost 0 bases; unmatched junction nucleotides: 6. Per germline, CDR1 SGHRS and CDR2 YFSETQ. There are 15 residues in the CDR3. Here the CDR3 DNA reads TGCGCCAGCAGCGTTACAGGGGCGGCTAACTATGGCTACACCTTC. The encoded protein is CASSVTGAANYGYTF.

This clonotype occurred many times. The CDR3 sequence is CASRERTGDYEQYF. CDR3 coding DNA: TGTGCCAGCAGGGAGAGGACAGGGGACTACGAGCAGTACTTC. V and J are TRBV6-1 and TRBJ2-7, with TRBD1 identical over 9 bases. The CDR3 has 14 amino acids. The J segment lost 3 bases and the V segment lost 6 bases, leaving 6 bases of the junction unmatched. Germline-derived CDR1 and CDR2 are MNHNS and SASEGT.

This sequence joins TRBV7-6 and TRBJ2-2; D gene unclear. V lost 1 base, J lost 7 bases, and 7 bases lay in between. Germline values: CDR1 SGHVS, CDR2 FNYEAQ. This CDR3 region has 13 residues. Here the CDR3 DNA reads TGTGCCAGCAGCTTAGTGAGGAACGGGGAGCTGTTTTTT. Encoded protein: CASSLVRNGELFF.

This clonotype has a count of ten or more. V and J are TRBV4-2 and TRBJ2-7; 11 bases are a match to TRBD2. J gave up 4 bases and V 1 base, and 9 bases lay outside the gene matches. The CDR3 contains 17 residues. Germline V gene data show CDR1 as LGHNA and CDR2 as YNFKEQ. The CDR3 loop is CASSQGLGLADDYEQYF. The CDR3 region has the DNA TGTGCCAGCAGCCAAGGTTTGGGACTAGCGGACGATTACGAGCAGTACTTC.

In its sample, this clonotype was seen many times. V and J are TRBV20-1 and TRBJ1-6; D perhaps matches TRBD1 (5 bases). CDR3 length: 14 residues. Germline V CDR1 and CDR2: DFQATT, SNEGSKA (reference sequence). Deletions cut 3 bases from V and 8 bases from J, with 14 bases between. The CDR3 loop is CSARPRGVDSPLHF. The CDR3 DNA reads as TGCAGTGCTAGGCCCCGGGGCGTAGATTCACCCCTCCACTTT.

The chain recombines TRBV12-3 or TRBV12-4 with TRBJ1-1; D is uncertain. Trimming took off 2 bases at V and 8 bases at J, with 6 bases between the two ends. CDR3 length equals 11 residues. The CDR3: CASSLTREAFF. The CDR3 nucleotides read TGTGCCAGCAGTTTAACCCGGGAAGCTTTCTTT.

This clonotype has a single count. One base away lies a much larger clone, so this may be a sequencing read error. The rearrangement links TRBV5-1 to TRBJ2-5, with 9 bases matching TRBD1. There are 16 residues in the CDR3. V trimming: 0 bases; J trimming: 1 base; junction bases outside the gene matches: 4. Germline CDR1 reads SGHRS; CDR2 reads YFSETQ. CDR3 nucleotides: TGCGCCAGCAGCTTGGCAGGACAGGGGTTCCAAGAGACCCAGTACTTC. Translation gives CASSLAGQGFQETQYF.

This clonotype turned up a few times. The chain employs TRBV3-1 and TRBJ2-7, with 7 bases lining up with TRBD2. V was pared by 4 bases and J by 0 bases, with 12 bases of the junction left unmatched. The CDR3 has 17 amino acids. Germline CDR1 LGHDT, CDR2 YNNKEL (reference sequence). CDR3 sequence: CASSPNPSGGSSYEQYF. In nucleotides, the CDR3 is TGTGCCAGCAGCCCGAACCCTAGCGGAGGGAGCTCCTACGAGCAGTACTTC.

This clonotype was picked up one time. The rearrangement joins TRBV20-1 to TRBJ1-1, with D hard to call. Germline V gene data show CDR1 as DFQATT and CDR2 as SNEGSKA (reference sequence). V was shortened by 2 bases and J by 3 bases, with 22 bases between the two germline ends. This CDR3 is built from 17 residues. CDR3 in amino acids: CSARPYRKGPEDTEAFF. Written as DNA, the CDR3 is TGCAGTGCTAGACCCTATAGAAAGGGCCCCGAGGACACTGAAGCTTTCTTT.

This clonotype occurred many times. The chain carries TRBV6-1 and TRBJ1-1; 9 bases line up with TRBD1. Per the germline V gene, CDR1 is MNHNS and CDR2 is SASEGT. V lost 4 bases, J lost 1 base, and 4 bases stayed unmatched. This CDR3 has 15 residues. The CDR3 region has the DNA TGTGCCAGCAGTGGACAGGGGGTCGAGAACACTGAAGCTTTCTTT. The encoded protein is CASSGQGVENTEAFF.